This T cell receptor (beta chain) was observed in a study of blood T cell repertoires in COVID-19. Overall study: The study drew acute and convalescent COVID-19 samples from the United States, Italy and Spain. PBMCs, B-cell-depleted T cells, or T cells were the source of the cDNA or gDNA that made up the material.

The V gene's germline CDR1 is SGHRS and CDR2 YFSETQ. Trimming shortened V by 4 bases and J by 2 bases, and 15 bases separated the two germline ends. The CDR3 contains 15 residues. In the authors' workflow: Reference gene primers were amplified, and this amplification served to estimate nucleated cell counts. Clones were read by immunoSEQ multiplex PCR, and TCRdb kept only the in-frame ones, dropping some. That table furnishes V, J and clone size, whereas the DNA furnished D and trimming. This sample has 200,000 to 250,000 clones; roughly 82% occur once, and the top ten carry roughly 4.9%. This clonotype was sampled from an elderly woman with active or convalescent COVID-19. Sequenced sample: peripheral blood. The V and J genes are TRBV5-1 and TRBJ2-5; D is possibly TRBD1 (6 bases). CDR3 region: CASSPPGHTQETQYF. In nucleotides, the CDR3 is TGCGCCAGCAGCCCTCCGGGACACACGCAAGAGACCCAGTACTTC.